The clone carrying this T cell receptor (beta chain) was found many times. The antigen remains undetermined. The data belong to a study of T cells in Graves' hyperthyroidism and ophthalmopathy. Study conclusions and caveats: Blood also carried most thyroid clonotypes expanded above 0.001. Ophthalmopathy cases were set apart from stable hyperthyroidism by a 13 V-J model.

Diagnostic decisions used clinical symptoms, serum thyroxine and TRAb, thyroid ultrasound and orbital computed tomography. The authors took PBMCs from roughly 9.7 ml fresh peripheral blood. J gave up 11 bases and V 1 base, and 3 bases lay outside the gene matches. The length of the CDR3 is 12 residues. CDR1 is MNHEY and CDR2 is SMNVEV in the germline V gene (reference sequence). Using RNA transcripts as the source, TCR beta CDR3 regions were amplified. RT-PCR in the first round (using the HTBI primer set) targeted the TCR CDR3. In TCRdb, the multiplex PCR reads were re-called with MiXCR into one record per CDR3 protein. The repertoire consists of roughly 400,000 distinct CDR3 sequences, with more than 12% occurring once and the leading ten covering around 28%.

The sequence was obtained from a man aged 50-60 years with Graves' ophthalmopathy. The V call is TRBV27, the J call TRBJ1-1; TRBD1 agrees at 8 bases. Source material: blood. The CDR3 here is CASSLLGQDAFF. The CDR3 DNA reads as TGTGCCAGCAGTTTATTGGGACAGGACGCTTTCTTT.